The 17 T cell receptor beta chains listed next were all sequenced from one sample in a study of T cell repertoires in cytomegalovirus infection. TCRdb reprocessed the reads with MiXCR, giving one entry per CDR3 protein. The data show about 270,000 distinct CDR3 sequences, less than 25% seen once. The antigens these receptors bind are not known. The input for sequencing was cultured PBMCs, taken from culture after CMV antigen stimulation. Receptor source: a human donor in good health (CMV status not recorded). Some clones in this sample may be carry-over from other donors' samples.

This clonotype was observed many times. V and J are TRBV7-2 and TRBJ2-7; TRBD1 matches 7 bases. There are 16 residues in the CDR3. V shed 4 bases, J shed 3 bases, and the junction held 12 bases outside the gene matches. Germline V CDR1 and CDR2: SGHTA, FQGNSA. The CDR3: CASSSNPGQMNYEQYF. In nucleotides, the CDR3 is TGTGCCAGCAGCTCAAATCCGGGACAGATGAACTACGAGCAGTACTTC.

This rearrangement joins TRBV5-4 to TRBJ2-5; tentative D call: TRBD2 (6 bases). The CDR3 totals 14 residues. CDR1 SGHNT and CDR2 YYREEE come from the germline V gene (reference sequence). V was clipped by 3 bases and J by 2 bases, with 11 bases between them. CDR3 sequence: CASSSWGRQETQYF. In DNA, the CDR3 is TGTGCCAGCAGCTCATGGGGGAGGCAAGAGACCCAGTACTTC.

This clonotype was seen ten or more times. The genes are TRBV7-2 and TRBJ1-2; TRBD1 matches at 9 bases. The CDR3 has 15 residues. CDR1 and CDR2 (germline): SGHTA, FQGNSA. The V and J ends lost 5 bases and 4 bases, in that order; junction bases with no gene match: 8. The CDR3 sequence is CASSPDRGFSYGYTF. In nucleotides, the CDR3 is TGTGCCAGCAGCCCCGACAGGGGGTTTAGCTATGGCTACACCTTC.

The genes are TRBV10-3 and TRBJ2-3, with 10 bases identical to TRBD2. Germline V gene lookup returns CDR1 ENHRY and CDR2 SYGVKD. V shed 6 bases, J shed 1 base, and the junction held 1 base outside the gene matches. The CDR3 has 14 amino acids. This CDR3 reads CAISGTSGTDTQYF. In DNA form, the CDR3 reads TGTGCCATCAGCGGGACTAGCGGCACAGATACGCAGTATTTT.

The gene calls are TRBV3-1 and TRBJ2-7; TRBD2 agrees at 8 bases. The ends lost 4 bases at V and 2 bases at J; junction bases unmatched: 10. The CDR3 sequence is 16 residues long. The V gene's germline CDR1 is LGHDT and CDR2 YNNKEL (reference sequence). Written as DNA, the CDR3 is TGTGCCAGCAGCCGAGGTCTTGCGGGGGGACCCTACGAGCAGTACGTC. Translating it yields CASSRGLAGGPYEQYV.

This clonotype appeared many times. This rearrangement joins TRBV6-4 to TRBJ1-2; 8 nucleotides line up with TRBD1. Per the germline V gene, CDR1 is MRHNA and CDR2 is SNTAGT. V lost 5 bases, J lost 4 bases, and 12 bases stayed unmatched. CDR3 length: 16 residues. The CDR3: CASSRSPGQGLYGYTF. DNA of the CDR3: TGTGCCAGCAGTCGAAGCCCCGGACAGGGCCTCTATGGCTACACCTTC.

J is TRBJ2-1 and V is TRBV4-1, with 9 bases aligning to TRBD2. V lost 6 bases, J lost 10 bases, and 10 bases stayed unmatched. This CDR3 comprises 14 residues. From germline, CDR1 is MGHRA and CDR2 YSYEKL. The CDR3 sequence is CASRTPAGGKEQFF. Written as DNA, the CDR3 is TGCGCCAGCAGGACCCCAGCGGGAGGCAAGGAGCAGTTCTTC.

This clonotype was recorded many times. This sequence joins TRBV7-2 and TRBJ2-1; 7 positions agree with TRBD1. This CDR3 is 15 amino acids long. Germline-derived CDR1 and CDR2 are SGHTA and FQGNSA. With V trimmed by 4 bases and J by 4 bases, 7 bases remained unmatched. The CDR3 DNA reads TGTGCCAGCAGCTACGAGGGACAGCCTTACAATGAGCAGTTCTTC. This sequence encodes CASSYEGQPYNEQFF.

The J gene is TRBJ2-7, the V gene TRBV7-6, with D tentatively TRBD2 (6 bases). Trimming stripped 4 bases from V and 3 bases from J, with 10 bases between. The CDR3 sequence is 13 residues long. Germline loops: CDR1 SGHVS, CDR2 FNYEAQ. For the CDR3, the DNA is TGTGCCAGCAGCTACGGGACTGACTACGAGCAGTACGTC. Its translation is CASSYGTDYEQYV.

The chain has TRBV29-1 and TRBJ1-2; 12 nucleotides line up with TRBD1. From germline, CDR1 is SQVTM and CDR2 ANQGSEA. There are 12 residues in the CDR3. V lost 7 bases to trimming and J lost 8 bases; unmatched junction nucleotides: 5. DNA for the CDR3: TGCAGCGCTGGGACAGGGGGCGTCGGCTACACCTTC. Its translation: CSAGTGGVGYTF.

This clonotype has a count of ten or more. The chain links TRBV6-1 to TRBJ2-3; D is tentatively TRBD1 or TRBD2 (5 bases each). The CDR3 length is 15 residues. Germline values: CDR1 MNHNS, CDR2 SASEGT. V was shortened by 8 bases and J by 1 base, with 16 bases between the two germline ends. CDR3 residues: CASSKGRTRTDTQYF. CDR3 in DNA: TGTGCCAGCTCAAAGGGACGGACTCGCACAGATACGCAGTATTTT.

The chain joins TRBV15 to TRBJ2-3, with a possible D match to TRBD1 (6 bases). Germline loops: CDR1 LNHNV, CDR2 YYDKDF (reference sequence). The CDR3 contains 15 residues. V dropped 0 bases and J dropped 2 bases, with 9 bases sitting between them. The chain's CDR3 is CATSRDRGYTDTQYF. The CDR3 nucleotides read TGTGCCACCAGCAGAGACAGGGGTTACACAGATACGCAGTATTTT.

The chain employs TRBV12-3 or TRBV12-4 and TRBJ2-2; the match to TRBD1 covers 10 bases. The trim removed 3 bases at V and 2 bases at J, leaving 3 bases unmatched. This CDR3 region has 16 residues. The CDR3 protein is CASSLTGGLNTGELFF. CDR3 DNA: TGTGCCAGCAGTTTGACAGGGGGCCTTAACACCGGGGAGCTGTTTTTT.

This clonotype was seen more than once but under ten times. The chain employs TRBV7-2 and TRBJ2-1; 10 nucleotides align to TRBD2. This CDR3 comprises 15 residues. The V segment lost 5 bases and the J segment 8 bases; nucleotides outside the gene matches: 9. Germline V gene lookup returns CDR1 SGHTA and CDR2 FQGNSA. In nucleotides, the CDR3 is TGTGCCAGCAGCCCAGCGGGAGGGCCAATCTATGAGCAGTTCTTC. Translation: CASSPAGGPIYEQFF.

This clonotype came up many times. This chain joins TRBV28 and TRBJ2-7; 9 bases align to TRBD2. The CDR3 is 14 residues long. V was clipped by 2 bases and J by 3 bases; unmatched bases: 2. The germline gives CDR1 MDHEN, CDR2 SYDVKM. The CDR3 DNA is TGTGCCAGCAGTTTAGCGGGAGGGCACTACGAGCAGTACTTC. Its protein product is CASSLAGGHYEQYF. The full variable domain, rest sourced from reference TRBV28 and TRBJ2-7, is DVKVTQSSRYLVKRTGEKVFLECVQDMDHENMFWYRQDPGLGLRLIYFSYDVKMKEKGDIPEGYSVSREKKERFSLILESASTNQTSMYLCASSLAGGHYEQYFGPGTRLTVT.

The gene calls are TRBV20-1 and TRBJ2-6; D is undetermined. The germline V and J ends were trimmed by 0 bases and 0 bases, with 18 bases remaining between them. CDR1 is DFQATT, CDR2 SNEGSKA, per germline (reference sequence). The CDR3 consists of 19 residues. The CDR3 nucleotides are TGCAGTGCTAGAGATCGGACCTCAGCCAGCAGCTCTGGGGCCAACGTCCTGACTTTC. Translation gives CSARDRTSASSSGANVLTF.

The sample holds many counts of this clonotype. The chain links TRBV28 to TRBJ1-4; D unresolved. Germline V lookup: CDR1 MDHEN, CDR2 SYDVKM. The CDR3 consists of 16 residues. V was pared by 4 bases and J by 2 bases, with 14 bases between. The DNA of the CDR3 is TGTGCCAGCAGTTCTCCCGGGCGGACTACTAATGAAAAACTGTTTTTT. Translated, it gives CASSSPGRTTNEKLFF.